One sample yielded the 27 T cell receptor beta chains listed below, sequenced in a study of cytomegalovirus exposure and HLA in healthy donors. Primers included in the PCR were 60 Vbeta and 13 Jbeta primers. Assay: immunoSEQ multiplex PCR; the TCRdb copy retains only in-frame clones and omits some. This table holds under 95,000 clones, under 85% found once. Sequenced: PBMCs. Receptors were obtained from a boy aged 5-17 years in good health and CMV-seronegative.

The chain carries TRBV7-2 and TRBJ1-3; the match to TRBD1 covers 7 bases. The CDR3 contains 15 residues. From germline, CDR1 is SGHTA and CDR2 FQGNSA. V was clipped by 3 bases and J by 2 bases; unmatched bases: 4. CDR3 in DNA: TGTGCCAGCAGCTTTGCGACAGGGACTGGAAACACCATATATTTT. Translated: CASSFATGTGNTIYF.

Only a few counts were recorded for this clone. The V and J genes are TRBV5-6 and TRBJ2-7; tentative D call: TRBD2 (7 bases). This CDR3 contains 15 residues. The germline CDR1 and CDR2 sequences are SGHDT and YYEEEE. The V end was cut by 2 bases, the J end by 1 base, with 13 bases between. The CDR3 sequence: CASSLGGGGSYEQYF. Written as DNA, the CDR3 is TGTGCCAGCAGCTTAGGGGGAGGGGGGTCCTACGAGCAGTACTTC.

This rearrangement joins TRBV27 to TRBJ1-6, with 8 bases aligning to TRBD1. V lost 5 bases and J lost 9; bases outside the gene matches: 9. CDR3 size: 15 residues. CDR1 and CDR2 (germline): MNHEY, SMNVEV (reference sequence). This chain's CDR3 is CASSPRQGWISPLHF. The CDR3 bases are TGTGCCAGCAGTCCGCGACAGGGGTGGATTTCACCCCTCCACTTT.

This clone was counted a few times. This chain connects TRBV29-1 to TRBJ1-2; TRBD1 matches 10 bases. The V segment lost 5 bases and the J segment 4 bases; nucleotides outside the gene matches: 10. The CDR3 is 15 residues long. Germline V gene sequence: CDR1 SQVTM, CDR2 ANQGSEA. The CDR3 spells CSVFHRDRGAYGYTF. The DNA of the CDR3 is TGCAGCGTTTTCCACCGGGACAGGGGCGCCTATGGCTACACCTTC.

This clone was detected only a few times. This chain joins TRBV4-2 and TRBJ2-7, with 8 bases identical to TRBD1. This CDR3 has 15 amino acids. V shed 0 bases and J 6 bases; nucleotides not matched to a gene: 7. Germline V lookup: CDR1 LGHNA, CDR2 YNFKEQ. The CDR3 bases are TGTGCCAGCAGCCAAGACGGACAGGGTCATCGCGAGCAGTACTTC. Its translation: CASSQDGQGHREQYF.

The chain combines TRBV30 with TRBJ2-3; 9 positions agree with TRBD2. Germline CDR1 reads GTSNPN; CDR2 reads SVGIG (reference sequence). V trimming: 5 bases; J trimming: 2 bases; junction bases outside the gene matches: 5. The CDR3 spans 14 residues. CDR3 sequence reads: CAWGAGGVTDTQYF. In DNA, the CDR3 is TGTGCCTGGGGGGCGGGGGGGGTCACAGATACGCAGTATTTT.

The CDR3 DNA follows: TGCGCCAGCAGCCTACAGGGTGGCTTGTACGAGCAGTACTTC. Amino acid sequence: CASSLQGGLYEQYF. The rearrangement joins TRBV5-1 to TRBJ2-7; D possibly corresponds to TRBD1 (6 bases). This CDR3 comprises 14 residues. The V end lost 4 bases, the J end lost 4 bases, and 15 bases lay between the germline ends. The V gene's germline CDR1 is SGHRS and CDR2 YFSETQ.

The chain recombines TRBV4-1 with TRBJ1-2, with no clear D. Trimming stripped 1 base from V and 2 bases from J, with 8 bases between. The V gene's germline CDR1 is MGHRA and CDR2 YSYEKL. CDR3 length: 14 residues. DNA of the CDR3: TGCGCCAGCAGCCAAGGGGAGGGAAACTATGGCTACACCTTC. This gives the protein CASSQGEGNYGYTF.

The chain has TRBV28 and TRBJ1-5; 10 bases align to TRBD1. The CDR3 covers 14 residues. Looked up from germline, CDR1 is MDHEN and CDR2 is SYDVKM. The ends lost 7 bases at V and 4 bases at J; junction bases unmatched: 4. For the CDR3, the DNA is TGTGCCAGCACCCTGGGACAGGGGAATCAGCCCCAGCATTTT. This translates into CASTLGQGNQPQHF.

The chain links TRBV30 to TRBJ2-2, with TRBD2 matching over 9 bases. In germline, CDR1 is GTSNPN, CDR2 SVGIG (reference sequence). V shed 4 bases and J 4 bases; nucleotides not matched to a gene: 19. The CDR3 is 19 residues long. The CDR3 DNA reads TGTGCCTGGATTCGGCGGGATAGCGGGAGATGGTTGGGCACCGGGGAGCTGTTTTTT. Protein: CAWIRRDSGRWLGTGELFF.

The CDR3 spells CASSQEIRVGEQFF. The CDR3 DNA reads TGTGCCAGCAGCCAAGAAATCAGGGTGGGTGAGCAGTTCTTC. The rearrangement joins TRBV14 to TRBJ2-1, with D perhaps TRBD1 (5 bases). Germline CDR1 reads SGHDN; CDR2 reads FVKESK. V was trimmed by 0 bases and J by 9 bases, leaving 12 bases between them. CDR3 size: 14 residues.

The chain carries TRBV5-4 and TRBJ2-2; D perhaps matches TRBD1 (6 bases). V was cut by 4 bases and J by 1 base, with 20 bases left in between. The germline CDR1 and CDR2 sequences are SGHNT and YYREEE (reference sequence). The CDR3 sequence is 18 residues long. CDR3 bases: TGTGCCAGCAGCCCGGGACAAGGGCAATATAGGAACACCGGGGAGCTGTTTTTT. This codes for CASSPGQGQYRNTGELFF.

This clone was found a few times. V gene TRBV7-2 combines with J gene TRBJ1-1; unclear D gene. CDR1 is SGHTA, CDR2 FQGNSA, per germline. CDR3 length: 17 amino acids. Trimming removed 1 base at V and 0 bases at J, with 15 bases between. The CDR3 loop is CASSLGLARSMNTEAFF. The DNA of the CDR3 is TGTGCCAGCAGCTTAGGTCTGGCCAGAAGTATGAACACTGAAGCTTTCTTT.

The chain is built from TRBV6-5 and TRBJ2-1, with D uncertain. CDR3 length equals 15 residues. Germline V gene lookup returns CDR1 MNHEY and CDR2 SVGAGI. V was shortened by 5 bases and J by 4 bases, with 15 bases between the two germline ends. The DNA of the CDR3 is TGTGCCAGCAGTCCCGATAGGAGCCCTTACAATGAGCAGTTCTTC. It is translated as CASSPDRSPYNEQFF.

Here the CDR3 reads CASSQRANTIYF. The CDR3 DNA follows: TGTGCCAGCAGTCAGCGGGCAAACACCATATATTTT. The chain employs TRBV28 and TRBJ1-3; no clear D. CDR3 length equals 12 residues. Germline assignment: CDR1 MDHEN and CDR2 SYDVKM. V lost 5 bases, J lost 6 bases, and 8 bases lay in between. The full variable domain, its missing parts supplied by reference TRBV28 and TRBJ1-3, is DVKVTQSSRYLVKRTGEKVFLECVQDMDHENMFWYRQDPGLGLRLIYFSYDVKMKEKGDIPEGYSVSREKKERFSLILESASTNQTSMYLCASSQRANTIYFGEGSWLTVV.

This clone was detected once. The chain links TRBV25-1 to TRBJ1-5; 8 bases agree with TRBD1. J lost 5 bases, V lost 8 bases, and 5 bases had no gene match. Germline-derived CDR1 and CDR2 are MGHDK and SYGVNS. This CDR3 contains 13 residues. This chain's CDR3 is CASSGQVDQPQHF. The CDR3 DNA reads as TGTGCCAGCTCGGGACAGGTGGATCAGCCCCAGCATTTT.

The J gene is TRBJ1-1, the V gene TRBV5-4, with a tentative D call TRBD1 (6 bases). Germline V CDR1 and CDR2: SGHNT, YYREEE (reference sequence). This CDR3 is built from 17 residues. The V gene lost 0 bases and the J gene lost 5 bases, with 20 bases spanning the gap. CDR3 sequence: CASSLGGGQWGRTEAFF. The DNA for the CDR3 is TGTGCCAGCAGCTTGGGTGGGGGCCAGTGGGGTAGGACTGAAGCTTTCTTT.

This sequence joins TRBV7-9 and TRBJ2-7; TRBD2 aligns across 8 bases. The CDR3 covers 17 residues. Germline CDR1 SEHNR, CDR2 FQNEAQ (reference sequence). Trimming took 0 bases from V and 2 from J; bases not matched to a gene: 9. This CDR3 reads CASSLALGGATPYEQYF. The CDR3 DNA is TGTGCCAGCAGCTTAGCCCTCGGGGGGGCGACCCCCTACGAGCAGTACTTC.

This chain uses TRBV5-1 with TRBJ2-7; D remains unclear. The CDR3 sequence is 16 residues long. CDR1 is SGHRS and CDR2 is YFSETQ in the germline V gene. The ends were cut back, 0 bases at V and 6 bases at J, with 19 bases in the middle. The CDR3 bases are TGCGCCAGCAGCTTGGCCTCGGCTCCGGTGGGCTCCGAGCAGTACTTC. Translation gives CASSLASAPVGSEQYF.

CDR3 loop: CASSRAGKNTEAFF. The DNA for the CDR3 is TGTGCCAGCAGTCGCGCAGGGAAGAACACTGAAGCTTTCTTT. This chain links TRBV6-5 with TRBJ1-1; perhaps TRBD1 as D (5 bases). Trimming cost V 5 bases and J 1 base, with 11 bases left between them. CDR1 is MNHEY, CDR2 SVGAGI, per germline. This CDR3 contains 14 residues.

This chain joins TRBV14 and TRBJ1-4, with a weak D call TRBD1 (5 bases). Deletions cut 3 bases from V and 0 bases from J, with 8 bases between. The CDR3 length is 15 residues. Germline CDR1 SGHDN, CDR2 FVKESK. The CDR3 region has the DNA TGTGCCAGCAGCCACGACAGAGCAACTAATGAAAAACTGTTTTTT. As protein: CASSHDRATNEKLFF.

The chain joins TRBV6-5 to TRBJ1-1; TRBD1 aligns across 8 bases. V was clipped by 6 bases and J by 7 bases; unmatched bases: 10. The CDR3 consists of 14 residues. CDR1 is MNHEY, CDR2 SVGAGI, per germline. The CDR3 DNA reads as TGTGCCAGCAGGGGAGCCGGGACAGGAGATGAAGCTTTCTTT. Encoded protein: CASRGAGTGDEAFF.

This CDR3 reads CASSGGQAEQYF. The CDR3 DNA sequence: TGTGCCAGCAGCGGAGGACAGGCCGAGCAGTACTTC. The chain recombines TRBV5-4 with TRBJ2-7; TRBD1 aligns across 7 bases. This CDR3 has 12 amino acids. V was clipped by 4 bases and J by 6 bases; unmatched bases: 4. CDR1 and CDR2 from the germline V gene are SGHNT and YYREEE (reference sequence).

This chain connects TRBV11-1 to TRBJ1-1, with 7 bases lining up with TRBD1. V was clipped by 5 bases and J by 5 bases; unmatched bases: 8. The CDR3 is 14 amino acids. Germline assignment: CDR1 SGHAT and CDR2 FQDESV (reference sequence). CDR3 in amino acids: CASSPGQVWTEAFF. In nucleotides, the CDR3 is TGTGCCAGCAGCCCCGGACAGGTATGGACTGAAGCTTTCTTT.

The V and J genes are TRBV18 and TRBJ2-7; TRBD1 is a possible D gene (6 bases). Trimming cost V 6 bases and J 3 bases, with 12 bases left between them. In germline, CDR1 is KGHSH, CDR2 LQKENI. CDR3 length equals 13 residues. The CDR3 DNA reads as TGTGCCAGCTCTCCCTCCAGGGGCTACGAGCAGTACTTC. Its translation: CASSPSRGYEQYF. The full variable domain, completed using reference TRBV18 and TRBJ2-7, is NAGVMQNPRHLVRRRGQEARLRCSPMKGHSHVYWYRQLPEEGLKFMVYLQKENIIDESGMPKERFSAEFPKEGPSILRIQQVVRGDSAAYFCASSPSRGYEQYFGPGTRLTVT.

The chain is built from TRBV27 and TRBJ1-6, with D tentatively TRBD1 (6 bases). Trimming shortened V by 4 bases and J by 7 bases, and 14 bases separated the two germline ends. CDR3 length: 15 amino acids. Germline V gene sequence: CDR1 MNHEY, CDR2 SMNVEV (reference sequence). The CDR3 nucleotides are TGTGCCAGCAGTTCCAACAGGGTAGGGAATTCACCCCTCCACTTT. Translation: CASSSNRVGNSPLHF.

This chain uses TRBV2 with TRBJ2-7; the D is unclear. CDR3 size: 13 residues. The germline V gene has CDR1 SNHLY and CDR2 FYNNEI. V was pared by 2 bases and J by 1 base, with 6 bases between. The CDR3 sequence: CASSENLSYEQYF. The CDR3 nucleotides read TGTGCCAGCAGTGAAAACTTGTCCTACGAGCAGTACTTC. The full variable domain, with the rest looked up from reference TRBV2 and TRBJ2-7, is EPEVTQTPSHQVTQMGQEVILRCVPISNHLYFYWYRQILGQKVEFLVSFYNNEISEKSEIFDDQFSVERPDGSNFTLKIRSTKLEDSAMYFCASSENLSYEQYFGPGTRLTVT.